This TCR beta chain comes out of a study of blood T cell repertoires in COVID-19. Study details: Whether acute or convalescent, the COVID-19 samples came from the United States, Italy and Spain. T cells, B-cell-depleted T cells, or PBMCs provided the cDNA or gDNA that served as material.

Enrolled during active infection, Seattle patients were then followed longitudinally. As processed by the authors: Estimation of nucleated cell counts relied on the amplification of reference gene primers. The repertoire was sequenced with immunoSEQ multiplex PCR; TCRdb's copy has only in-frame clones and lacks some. The DNA was the basis for D and trimming; V, J and clone size are from that table. In the table there are roughly 330,000 clones, over 80% of which are singletons. The clonotype was recovered from a man between 25 and 39 years old with COVID-19, enrolled during active disease. The sequenced sample consisted of peripheral blood.

In DNA form, the CDR3 reads TGTGCCAGTTCTGGACAGCTAGTCTATGGCTACACCTTC. This translates into CASSGQLVYGYTF. The rearrangement links TRBV5-5 to TRBJ1-2; weak D call: TRBD1 (6 bases). The length of the CDR3 is 13 residues. Per the germline V gene, CDR1 is SGHKS and CDR2 is YYEKEE (reference sequence). Trimming shortened V by 8 bases and J by 4 bases, and 15 bases separated the two germline ends.